This T cell receptor (beta chain) was captured by sequencing in a study of regulatory dendritic cells for organ transplantation. Study-level findings and limits: Among resting subsets, memory CD8+ cells contained the most alloreactive clonotypes. Memory CD8+ T cells were the most oligoclonal; naive cells were highly diverse. Mature dendritic cells appeared to drive more memory CD8+ clonal expansion than regulatory ones.

This clone turned up a few times. Antigen: not known. TCRdb's copy holds only in-frame clones and misses some; the assay was immunoSEQ multiplex PCR. Altogether approximately 19,000 clones are present, 70% to 80% being singletons, with the ten largest covering around 1%. The ends lost 8 bases at V and 5 bases at J; junction bases unmatched: 11. The V gene's germline CDR1 is SEHNR and CDR2 FQNEAQ (reference sequence). The CDR3 length is 14 residues. CD4+ or CD8+ T cells were sorted as naive CD45RA+ or memory CD45RO+. Sequenced material: memory CD4+ T cells from blood. Subset denoted: CD45RO+ memory T cells. The chain joins TRBV7-9 to TRBJ1-2; 7 nucleotides line up with TRBD1. This receptor was identified in a human donor in good health. Here the CDR3 reads CASAAPGGTYGYTF. CDR3 nucleotides: TGTGCCAGCGCAGCCCCAGGGGGGACTTATGGCTACACCTTC.